The 9 T cell receptor beta chains presented below share a single source sample, sequenced in a study of shared clonotypes between healthy human individuals. Using immunoSEQ multiplex PCR, the repertoire was profiled, and TCRdb retains in-frame clones only, with some absent. This sample yields about 2 million clones, of which about 95% are seen a single time; roughly 1% belongs to the top ten. Terminally differentiated effector memory CD45RA+ cells were left out of the naive CD8 fraction, which was CD45RO-negative and positively selected for CCR7. Sequencing was carried out using naive CD8+ T cells sorted from blood. The origin of the receptors is a man aged 18 to 29 in good health.

About this clone itself: In the same sample, other DNA sequences code for this CDR3. The chain joins TRBV6-5 to TRBJ1-1, with D uncertain. The V and J ends lost 2 bases and 2 bases respectively, with 6 bases between them. CDR1 and CDR2 from the germline V gene are MNHEY and SVGAGI. The CDR3 contains 13 residues. For the CDR3, the DNA is TGTGCCAGCAGTTACGGGCAAAACACTGAAGCTTTCTTT. Its protein product is CASSYGQNTEAFF.

Points on this clone: Other DNA sequences in the same sample also yield this CDR3. CDR3 sequence: CASSVGTGSYGYTF. As DNA, the CDR3 is TGTGCCAGCAGCGTAGGTACAGGGTCCTATGGCTACACCTTC. This chain uses TRBV9 with TRBJ1-2, with D perhaps matching TRBD1 (6 bases). V lost 0 bases and J 4 bases, leaving 10 bases between the germline ends. The germline V gene encodes CDR1 SGDLS and CDR2 YYNGEE. The CDR3 loop spans 14 amino acids.

This chain joins TRBV7-3 and TRBJ2-6; weak D call: TRBD1 (6 bases). Trimming left V 5 bases short and J 1 base short, with 18 bases between. From germline, CDR1 is SGHTA and CDR2 FQGTGA. The CDR3 is 18 residues long. The CDR3 loop reads CASSTNYPRGSGANVLTF. In nucleotides, the CDR3 is TGTGCCAGCAGCACTAACTACCCCAGGGGTTCTGGGGCCAACGTCCTGACTTTC.

The V and J genes are TRBV7-6 and TRBJ2-7, with 8 bases identical to TRBD1. Losses at the gene ends were 5 bases for V and 1 base for J; bases not matched to a gene: 7. The germline V gene encodes CDR1 SGHVS and CDR2 FNYEAQ. The CDR3 has 15 amino acids. CDR3: CASSPGQGGSYEQYF. CDR3 sequence (DNA): TGTGCCAGCAGCCCTGGACAGGGTGGGTCCTACGAGCAGTACTTC.

V and J are TRBV9 and TRBJ2-3, with 8 bases identical to TRBD2. This CDR3 is 15 amino acids long. V gave up 3 bases and J gave up 0 bases; unmatched junction bases: 3. Looked up from germline, CDR1 is SGDLS and CDR2 is YYNGEE. The CDR3 DNA sequence: TGTGCCAGCAGCGCCGGGACTAGAAGCACAGATACGCAGTATTTT. It is translated as CASSAGTRSTDTQYF.

The chain uses TRBV11-2 and TRBJ1-1; no definite D call. With 1 base removed from V and 1 base from J, the gap between germline ends came to 7 bases. The V gene's germline CDR1 is SGHAT and CDR2 FQNNGV. This CDR3 spans 14 amino acids. The CDR3 spells CASSLGSGNTEAFF. The CDR3 DNA follows: TGTGCCAGCAGCTTAGGGTCAGGGAACACTGAAGCTTTCTTT.

The chain combines TRBV27 with TRBJ1-1; the D is unclear. This CDR3 has 14 amino acids. Germline V gives CDR1 MNHEY, CDR2 SMNVEV (reference sequence). The V and J ends lost 5 bases and 5 bases respectively, with 15 bases between them. CDR3 coding DNA: TGTGCCAGCAGTCCAAGCAGGTTCTGGACTGAAGCTTTCTTT. Amino acids: CASSPSRFWTEAFF.

The chain couples TRBV30 to TRBJ2-1, with 9 bases aligning to TRBD2. Germline CDR1 GTSNPN, CDR2 SVGIG (reference sequence). V shed 0 bases, J shed 9 bases, and the junction held 3 bases outside the gene matches. The CDR3 has 13 amino acids. The CDR3 coding sequence is TGTGCCTGGAGTGTCTCTAGCGGGACTGAGCAGTTCTTC. Its translation is CAWSVSSGTEQFF.

The gene calls are TRBV7-8 and TRBJ2-3; 10 bases line up with TRBD2. CDR3 size: 13 residues. V shed 4 bases, J shed 6 bases, and the junction held 1 base outside the gene matches. Germline lookup yields CDR1 SGHVS and CDR2 FQNEAQ. The CDR3 nucleotides are TGTGCCAGCAGCTCACTAGCGGGGGATACGCAGTATTTT. Its protein is CASSSLAGDTQYF.